This T cell receptor beta chain is drawn from a study of technical replicates of blood from a handful of donors. Data came from immunoSEQ multiplex PCR; TCRdb stores just in-frame clones and leaves some out. The sample holds 75,000 to 95,000 clones, less than 95% seen once. This CDR3 has 15 amino acids. Germline V lookup: CDR1 MNHEY, CDR2 SVGAGI. V was pared by 2 bases and J by 0 bases, with 8 bases between. The rearrangement links TRBV6-5 to TRBJ1-5, with D tentatively TRBD1 (5 bases). This TCR came from a human donor in good health. Material for sequencing was T cells isolated from PBMCs. CDR3 sequence: CASSYAGNSNQPQHF. CDR3 bases: TGTGCCAGCAGTTACGCAGGGAATAGCAATCAGCCCCAGCATTTT.